Listed here are 15 T cell receptor beta chains from one sample, sequenced in a study of blood T cell repertoires in COVID-19. Sequencing was performed with immunoSEQ multiplex PCR; in TCRdb, only in-frame clones are kept and a portion is missing. The sample consists of nearly 80,000 clones, roughly four fifths of them appearing once. Sequencing input: peripheral blood. These receptors were collected from a woman in her seventies with acute or convalescent COVID-19.

This clone has only a few counts. The rearrangement joins TRBV19 to TRBJ2-3; D may be TRBD2 (6 bases). V was shortened by 4 bases and J by 6 bases, with 11 bases between the two germline ends. There are 13 residues in the CDR3. Germline values: CDR1 LNHDA, CDR2 SQIVND (reference sequence). The CDR3 DNA reads TGTGCCAGTAGTACGACTAGAAGTGATACGCAGTATTTT. Translation: CASSTTRSDTQYF. Combining the CDR3 with reference TRBV19 and TRBJ2-3 gives the whole variable domain DGGITQSPKYLFRKEGQNVTLSCEQNLNHDAMYWYRQDPGQGLRLIYYSQIVNDFQKGDIAEGYSVSREKKESFPLTVTSAQKNPTAFYLCASSTTRSDTQYFGPGTRLTVL.

The chain links TRBV7-9 to TRBJ2-5; D unclear. V gave up 5 bases and J gave up 7 bases, with 11 bases separating them. The germline CDR1 and CDR2 sequences are SEHNR and FQNEAQ (reference sequence). The CDR3 runs 12 residues. This CDR3 is CASSPSSRTQYF. For the CDR3, the DNA is TGTGCCAGCAGCCCTAGTTCGCGGACCCAGTACTTC.

Written as DNA, the CDR3 is TGTGCCAGCAGTTGGGGAGGGACCACTGAAGCTTTCTTT. Protein product: CASSWGGTTEAFF. The chain uses TRBV6-6 and TRBJ1-1, with TRBD1 as a possible D gene (5 bases). Germline loops: CDR1 MNHNY, CDR2 SVGAGI (reference sequence). V lost 4 bases to trimming and J lost 4 bases, with 10 bases between them. The length of the CDR3 is 13 residues.

This clone was counted once. The V and J genes are TRBV24-1 and TRBJ2-1; D gene uncertain. V gave up 5 bases and J gave up 8 bases, with 6 bases separating them. This CDR3 region has 11 residues. From germline, CDR1 is KGHDR and CDR2 SFDVKD. The CDR3 nucleotides read TGTGCCACCAGTGTTGGGCATGAGCAGTTCTTC. Protein sequence: CATSVGHEQFF.

The chain combines TRBV21-1 with TRBJ2-1; the table's D gene call, TRBD2, was not cross checked with the DNA. TRBV21-1 is tagged as a pseudogene. The CDR3 is made up of 18 amino acids. In DNA, the CDR3 is TGTGCCAGCGGCTCCCGGACTAGCGGGAAAGTCTCCTACAATGAGCAGTTCTTC. This translates into CASGSRTSGKVSYNEQFF.

The rearrangement joins TRBV29-1 to TRBJ1-1, with TRBD1 identical over 7 bases. CDR3 length equals 11 residues. V lost 6 bases and J lost 7; bases outside the gene matches: 5. The germline gives CDR1 SQVTM, CDR2 ANQGSEA. The CDR3 nucleotides read TGCAGCGTGGGGACAGTCGGTGAAGCTTTCTTT. Translated: CSVGTVGEAFF.

The rearrangement links TRBV4-1 to TRBJ2-2, with D possibly matching TRBD1 (5 bases). CDR3 size: 17 residues. Deletions cut 4 bases from V and 0 bases from J, with 15 bases between. In germline, CDR1 is MGHRA, CDR2 YSYEKL. CDR3 coding DNA: TGCGCCAGCAGCCGCCTACAGGTCCCTCCGAACACCGGGGAGCTGTTTTTT. Protein product: CASSRLQVPPNTGELFF.

This clone was seen a few times. The rearrangement uses TRBV7-9 and TRBJ2-5; D is unclear. V was trimmed by 4 bases and J by 1 base, leaving 7 bases between them. CDR1 is SEHNR and CDR2 is FQNEAQ in the germline V gene (reference sequence). CDR3 length equals 13 residues. CDR3 sequence (DNA): TGTGCCAGCAGCTGGGCAGCCCAAGAGACCCAGTACTTC. As protein: CASSWAAQETQYF.

The genes are TRBV19 and TRBJ2-2; TRBD2 agrees at 14 bases. The CDR3 extends over 16 amino acids. V lost 4 bases, J lost 4 bases, and 2 bases stayed unmatched. CDR1 is LNHDA and CDR2 is SQIVND in the germline V gene (reference sequence). CDR3 region: CASSTTSGRGTGELFF. The CDR3 DNA reads TGTGCCAGTAGTACGACTAGCGGGAGGGGCACCGGGGAGCTGTTTTTT.

This clone was counted ten times or more. The V gene is TRBV6-1, the J gene TRBJ1-1; 7 positions match TRBD1. CDR1 is MNHNS, CDR2 SASEGT, per germline. Unmatched junction bases numbered 6, after V lost 2 bases and J lost 0 bases. There are 16 residues in the CDR3. The CDR3 protein is CASSESFGQVNTEAFF. The CDR3, as DNA: TGTGCCAGCAGTGAAAGTTTTGGACAGGTGAACACTGAAGCTTTCTTT.

In this sample, this clone turned up a few times. The genes are TRBV28 and TRBJ2-7, with D perhaps matching TRBD1 (5 bases). Trimming took off 5 bases at V and 6 bases at J, with 17 bases between the two ends. The V gene's germline CDR1 is MDHEN and CDR2 SYDVKM. The CDR3 has 14 residues. CDR3 protein: CASSTFPGNGEQYF. For the CDR3, the DNA is TGTGCCAGCAGTACCTTCCCAGGGAACGGCGAGCAGTACTTC.

This sequence joins TRBV6-2 or TRBV6-3 and TRBJ2-7, with a tentative D call TRBD2 (6 bases). The CDR3 length is 15 residues. From germline, CDR1 is MNHEY and CDR2 SVGEGT. Deletions cut 3 bases from V and 0 bases from J, with 12 bases between. DNA for the CDR3: TGTGCCAGCAGTTATCGGGCGGGGTACTCCTACGAGCAGTACTTC. This sequence encodes CASSYRAGYSYEQYF.

The CDR3 protein is CASGYGSGQETQYF. The CDR3 coding sequence is TGTGCTAGTGGTTATGGTAGCGGTCAAGAGACCCAGTACTTC. V is TRBV12-5 and J is TRBJ2-5; maybe TRBD2 (6 bases). Germline lookup yields CDR1 LGHNT and CDR2 FRNRAP. There are 14 residues in the CDR3. V lost 4 bases to trimming and J lost 2 bases, with 11 bases between them. Full variable domain (missing parts from reference TRBV12-5 and TRBJ2-5): DARVTQTPRHKVTEMGQEVTMRCQPILGHNTVFWYRQTMMQGLELLAYFRNRAPLDDSGMPKDRFSAEMPDATLATLKIQPSEPRDSAVYFCASGYGSGQETQYFGPGTRLLVL.

The genes are TRBV6-6 and TRBJ2-1; D perhaps matches TRBD2 (5 bases). The length of the CDR3 is 12 residues. Per germline, CDR1 MNHNY and CDR2 SVGAGI (reference sequence). The germline V and J ends were trimmed by 7 bases and 7 bases, with 11 bases remaining between them. CDR3 residues: CASNERLNEQFF. The CDR3, as DNA: TGTGCCAGCAACGAGCGGCTAAATGAGCAGTTCTTC.

V and J are TRBV4-1 and TRBJ2-1; D possibly corresponds to TRBD1 (7 bases). From germline, CDR1 is MGHRA and CDR2 YSYEKL. V lost 0 bases and J lost 9, with 9 bases in between. This CDR3 contains 13 residues. This CDR3 is CASSQDQGGEQFF. The CDR3 bases are TGCGCCAGCAGCCAAGATCAGGGGGGTGAGCAGTTCTTC.